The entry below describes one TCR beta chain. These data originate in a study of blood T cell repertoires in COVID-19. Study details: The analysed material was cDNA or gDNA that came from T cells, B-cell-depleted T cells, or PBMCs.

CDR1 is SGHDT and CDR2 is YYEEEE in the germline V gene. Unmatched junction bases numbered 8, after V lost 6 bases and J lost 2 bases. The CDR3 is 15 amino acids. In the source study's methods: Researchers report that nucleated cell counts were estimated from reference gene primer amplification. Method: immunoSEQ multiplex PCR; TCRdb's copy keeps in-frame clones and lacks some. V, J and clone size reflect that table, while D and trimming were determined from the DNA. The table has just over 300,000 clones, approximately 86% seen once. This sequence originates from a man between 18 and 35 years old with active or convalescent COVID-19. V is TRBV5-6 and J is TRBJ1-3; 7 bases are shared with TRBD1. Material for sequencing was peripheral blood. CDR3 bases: TGTGCCAGCACCGATGGACAGGACGCTGGAAACACCATATATTTT. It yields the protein CASTDGQDAGNTIYF. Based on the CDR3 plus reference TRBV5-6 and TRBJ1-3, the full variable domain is DAGVTQSPTHLIKTRGQQVTLRCSPKSGHDTVSWYQQALGQGPQFIFQYYEEEERQRGNFPDRFSGHQFPNYSSELNVNALLLGDSALYLCASTDGQDAGNTIYFGEGSWLTVV.